This T cell receptor beta chain came from a study of early T cells in non-severe SARS-CoV-2 infection. Background on the study: Sequencing targeted bulk RNA from unsorted whole blood, leaving chains unpaired.

V was cut by 3 bases and J by 4 bases, with 7 bases left in between. The CDR3 consists of 13 residues. Separate cDNA molecules each had unique molecular identifiers attached to them. A single record per CDR3 protein comes from TCRdb applying MiXCR to the 5' RACE reads. In the table there are 53,000 or so distinct CDR3 sequences, roughly an eighth of which are singletons. Material: whole blood, obtained at baseline. This chain connects TRBV12-3 or TRBV12-4 to TRBJ2-1, with D tentatively TRBD1 (5 bases). The sequence was obtained from an adult who was a healthcare worker with PCR-confirmed SARS-CoV-2 infection or an uninfected control (not recorded which). In DNA, the CDR3 is TGTGCCAGCAGTTTTCCAGGGTACAATGAGCAGTTCTTC. Amino acids: CASSFPGYNEQFF.